A single sample is the source of the 27 T cell receptor beta chains below, sequenced in a study of T cells after yellow fever vaccination. From the 5' RACE reads, TCRdb called clonotypes with MiXCR, one entry per CDR3 protein. The sample has 550,000 to 750,000 distinct CDR3 sequences; roughly 13% are singletons. Sequences were derived from PBMCs, sampled on the day of the yellow fever booster vaccination. These receptors all come from a man aged 25-40 years who received the YFV17D yellow fever vaccine.

The chain carries TRBV4-3 and TRBJ2-7; 8 nucleotides match TRBD1. The CDR3 sequence is 15 residues long. V trimming: 5 bases; J trimming: 2 bases; junction bases outside the gene matches: 8. CDR1 is LGHNA and CDR2 is YSLEER in the germline V gene. The CDR3 bases are TGCGCCAGCAGCTTGAATCCGGGACAGGCCTACGAGCAGTACTTC. It encodes CASSLNPGQAYEQYF.

The chain joins TRBV7-3 to TRBJ1-2; TRBD1 matches 8 bases. The CDR3 has 12 residues. Per germline, CDR1 SGHTA and CDR2 FQGTGA. V dropped 8 bases and J dropped 8; count of bases not matched to a gene: 7. The DNA for the CDR3 is TGTGCCAGCCCCGGACAGGGAACGGGCTACACCTTC. This encodes CASPGQGTGYTF.

The CDR3 nucleotides read TGCGCCAGCAGCTTCCCCTCGGGTACCGGGGAGCTGTTTTTT. This encodes CASSFPSGTGELFF. V and J are TRBV5-1 and TRBJ2-2; D gene unclear. Germline CDR1 is SGHRS and CDR2 is YFSETQ. The length of the CDR3 is 14 residues. V shed 2 bases and J shed 5 bases, with 10 bases lying between them.

Note on this clonotype: The junction and the germline gene differ at one end; a read error may be behind it. CDR3 protein: CATSRVAVQETQCF. DNA of the CDR3: TGTGCCACCAGCAGAGTTGCGGTCCAAGAGACCCAGTGCTTC. The rearrangement links TRBV15 to TRBJ2-5; D remains ambiguous. Germline lookup yields CDR1 LNHNV and CDR2 YYDKDF (reference sequence). This CDR3 has 14 residues.

The chain couples TRBV29-1 to TRBJ1-4; perhaps TRBD1 as D (5 bases). Germline CDR1 reads SQVTM; CDR2 reads ANQGSEA. Trimming shortened V by 7 bases and J by 3 bases, and 9 bases separated the two germline ends. The CDR3 loop spans 12 amino acids. CDR3 residues: CSGRDPNEKLFF. As DNA, the CDR3 is TGCAGCGGCCGGGACCCTAATGAAAAACTGTTTTTT.

This clonotype has just a few counts. The genes are TRBV7-6 and TRBJ1-3; possible D gene TRBD1, 6 bases. Germline CDR1 is SGHVS and CDR2 is FNYEAQ. The CDR3 has 16 amino acids. V lost 4 bases to trimming and J lost 4 bases, with 17 bases between them. The CDR3 region is CASSYTGPSEGNTIYF. The DNA for the CDR3 is TGTGCCAGCAGCTATACAGGGCCGTCGGAAGGAAACACCATATATTTT. Full variable domain (outside the CDR3, taken from reference TRBV7-6 and TRBJ1-3): GAGVSQSPRYKVTKRGQDVALRCDPISGHVSLYWYRQALGQGPEFLTYFNYEAQQDKSGLPNDRFSAERPEGSISTLTIQRTEQRDSAMYRCASSYTGPSEGNTIYFGEGSWLTVV.

In this sample, this clonotype turned up a few times. The chain recombines TRBV7-9 with TRBJ1-4; D gene uncertain. CDR3 size: 12 residues. V gave up 3 bases and J gave up 5 bases, with 4 bases separating them. The V gene's germline CDR1 is SEHNR and CDR2 FQNEAQ (reference sequence). The CDR3 nucleotides are TGTGCCAGCAGCTTGGAGAATGAAAAACTGTTTTTT. Protein: CASSLENEKLFF.

The V gene is TRBV20-1, the J gene TRBJ1-2; TRBD1 agrees at 7 bases. The CDR3 runs 13 residues. From germline, CDR1 is DFQATT and CDR2 SNEGSKA (reference sequence). For the CDR3, the DNA is TGCACTGCCTCGGAACAGGGGCACTATGGCTACACCTTC. This gives the protein CTASEQGHYGYTF.

This chain connects TRBV5-1 to TRBJ2-7; perhaps D is TRBD1 or TRBD2 (5 bases each). The CDR3 totals 16 residues. The V end lost 0 bases, the J end lost 4 bases, and 17 bases lay between the germline ends. The germline V gene has CDR1 SGHRS and CDR2 YFSETQ. The CDR3 spells CASSLAAGSGEYEQYF. CDR3 DNA sequence: TGCGCCAGCAGCTTGGCGGCAGGGAGCGGCGAATACGAGCAGTACTTC.

The chain joins TRBV5-4 to TRBJ2-5; D is undetermined. The CDR3 is made up of 14 amino acids. Germline V CDR1 and CDR2: SGHNT, YYREEE (reference sequence). The V and J ends lost 3 bases and 8 bases respectively, with 17 bases between them. CDR3 loop: CASSSPTGFGTQYF. CDR3 DNA: TGTGCCAGCAGCTCTCCGACTGGATTTGGAACCCAGTACTTC.

This clonotype was seen a few times. V is TRBV14 and J is TRBJ2-7, with unresolved D. The CDR3 covers 14 residues. V lost 4 bases and J 1 base, leaving 11 bases between the germline ends. Germline assignment: CDR1 SGHDN and CDR2 FVKESK. CDR3 region: CASSLGFRSYEQYF. CDR3 DNA: TGTGCCAGCAGCCTGGGATTCAGGTCCTACGAGCAGTACTTC.

The rearrangement joins TRBV20-1 to TRBJ2-1; either TRBD1 or TRBD2 may supply D (5 bases each). CDR1 is DFQATT and CDR2 is SNEGSKA in the germline V gene (reference sequence). Deletions cut 3 bases from V and 5 bases from J, with 11 bases between. This CDR3 has 13 residues. CDR3 nucleotide sequence: TGCAGTGCTAGGAGGGGTTGGGACAATGAGCAGTTCTTC. Protein sequence: CSARRGWDNEQFF.

The chain employs TRBV11-2 and TRBJ1-2; 9 bases are shared with TRBD1. The CDR3 sequence is 15 residues long. Looked up from germline, CDR1 is SGHAT and CDR2 is FQNNGV. The trim removed 4 bases at V and 3 bases at J, leaving 6 bases unmatched. CDR3 sequence reads: CASSSVRDRDYGYTF. CDR3 nucleotides: TGTGCCAGCAGCTCGGTCCGGGACAGGGACTATGGCTACACCTTC.

The chain uses TRBV7-9 and TRBJ2-2; D is ambiguous. Germline lookup yields CDR1 SEHNR and CDR2 FQNEAQ (reference sequence). The CDR3 runs 12 residues. Trimming cost V 5 bases and J 7 bases, with 8 bases left between them. The CDR3 region has the DNA TGTGCCAGCAGCCGTCGGAACGGGGAGCTGTTTTTT. This translates into CASSRRNGELFF.

The chain has TRBV6-1 and TRBJ2-2, with D perhaps matching TRBD2 (6 bases). Germline CDR1 and CDR2: MNHNS and SASEGT. The CDR3 runs 14 residues. V lost 9 bases and J 4 bases, leaving 15 bases between the germline ends. The CDR3 region is CASPSLGGTGELFF. The CDR3 nucleotides are TGTGCCAGTCCCAGCTTGGGGGGCACCGGGGAGCTGTTTTTT.

This clonotype has ten or more counts. The V call is TRBV7-2, the J call TRBJ2-7; D might be TRBD2 (5 bases). CDR1 is SGHTA, CDR2 FQGNSA, per germline. V lost 3 bases and J lost 6, with 6 bases in between. There are 11 residues in the CDR3. The CDR3 DNA sequence: TGTGCCAGCAGCTTCGGGGTCGAGCAGTACTTC. Its protein is CASSFGVEQYF.

The genes are TRBV11-1 and TRBJ2-1, with D possibly TRBD2 on 6 matching bases. The CDR3 consists of 18 residues. Germline lookup yields CDR1 SGHAT and CDR2 FQDESV (reference sequence). V dropped 2 bases and J dropped 8 bases, with 25 bases sitting between them. The CDR3 loop reads CASSLNDLRLERFDEQFF. The CDR3 DNA is TGTGCCAGCAGCTTAAATGATCTAAGACTAGAGAGGTTCGATGAGCAGTTCTTC.

This CDR3 reads CASSLVRTGSQETQYF. The CDR3 DNA follows: TGCGCCAGCAGCTTGGTAAGGACAGGGTCCCAAGAGACCCAGTACTTC. The gene calls are TRBV5-1 and TRBJ2-5; 8 bases are a match to TRBD1. CDR3 length: 16 residues. Germline V gene data show CDR1 as SGHRS and CDR2 as YFSETQ. Trimming removed 0 bases from V and 1 base from J; junction bases left unmatched: 5.

The rearrangement links TRBV7-2 to TRBJ2-1; 7 bases align to TRBD2. The CDR3 is 15 residues long. Unmatched junction bases numbered 4, after V lost 5 bases and J lost 0 bases. Germline-derived CDR1 and CDR2 are SGHTA and FQGNSA. The CDR3 region is CASSPQRGSYNEQFF. CDR3 in DNA: TGTGCCAGCAGCCCCCAGCGGGGCTCCTACAATGAGCAGTTCTTC.

In its sample, this clonotype was seen a few times. The V and J genes are TRBV5-1 and TRBJ1-2; D unclear. Germline CDR1 SGHRS, CDR2 YFSETQ. CDR3 length: 16 residues. V lost 4 bases and J lost 3, with 19 bases in between. CDR3 sequence: CASSLTRLEVDYGYTF. Written as DNA, the CDR3 is TGCGCCAGCAGCCTTACACGACTGGAAGTCGACTATGGCTACACCTTC.

This clonotype showed up just once. The genes are TRBV20-1 and TRBJ2-1; possible D gene TRBD2, 5 bases. The V gene lost 6 bases and the J gene lost 3 bases, with 15 bases spanning the gap. The CDR3 extends over 14 amino acids. Per germline, CDR1 DFQATT and CDR2 SNEGSKA (reference sequence). CDR3: CSAESGNFYNEQFF. For the CDR3, the DNA is TGCAGTGCAGAGAGCGGCAATTTCTACAATGAGCAGTTCTTC.

This clonotype was recorded a few times. The chain carries TRBV7-6 and TRBJ2-7, with TRBD2 identical over 8 bases. Germline CDR1 SGHVS, CDR2 FNYEAQ. V shed 10 bases, J shed 7 bases, and the junction held 6 bases outside the gene matches. The CDR3 consists of 11 residues. CDR3 in amino acids: CAIVASGEQYF. CDR3 bases: TGTGCCATCGTGGCTAGCGGGGAGCAGTACTTC.

The V call is TRBV29-1, the J call TRBJ1-2; 10 bases agree with TRBD1. The trim removed 5 bases at V and 3 bases at J, leaving 3 bases unmatched. CDR1 SQVTM and CDR2 ANQGSEA come from the germline V gene. The CDR3 is 13 residues long. For the CDR3, the DNA is TGCAGCGTTATGACAGGGGGCGACTATGGCTACACCTTC. It yields the protein CSVMTGGDYGYTF.

The chain has TRBV12-3 or TRBV12-4 and TRBJ1-1; D gene unclear. This CDR3 has 16 residues. Trimming took off 1 base at V and 2 bases at J, with 14 bases between the two ends. In nucleotides, the CDR3 is TGTGCCAGCAGTTTAGGTTGGGGAGTATTAAACACTGAAGCTTTCTTT. Protein sequence: CASSLGWGVLNTEAFF.

This chain joins TRBV19 and TRBJ2-1, with 7 positions matching TRBD2. V shed 4 bases and J 12 bases; nucleotides not matched to a gene: 12. This CDR3 region has 14 residues. Per the germline V gene, CDR1 is LNHDA and CDR2 is SQIVND (reference sequence). CDR3 nucleotide sequence: TGTGCCAGTAGTACCCCGGGACTACTTATCGGGCAGTTCTTC. The encoded protein is CASSTPGLLIGQFF.

The chain links TRBV7-9 to TRBJ1-4, with D maybe TRBD1 (5 bases). V shed 2 bases and J shed 2 bases, with 9 bases lying between them. The germline V gene has CDR1 SEHNR and CDR2 FQNEAQ (reference sequence). There are 15 residues in the CDR3. The DNA of the CDR3 is TGTGCCAGCAGCTTATCGGACACTACTAATGAAAAACTGTTTTTT. Encoded protein: CASSLSDTTNEKLFF.

This clonotype has more than one count but fewer than ten. V is TRBV10-3 and J is TRBJ1-2; no clear D gene. The germline gives CDR1 ENHRY, CDR2 SYGVKD. V gave up 6 bases and J gave up 8 bases, with 16 bases separating them. CDR3 length: 13 amino acids. CDR3 protein: CAISSDPDRGYTF. The CDR3 region has the DNA TGTGCCATCAGCAGCGACCCGGACCGCGGCTACACCTTC.